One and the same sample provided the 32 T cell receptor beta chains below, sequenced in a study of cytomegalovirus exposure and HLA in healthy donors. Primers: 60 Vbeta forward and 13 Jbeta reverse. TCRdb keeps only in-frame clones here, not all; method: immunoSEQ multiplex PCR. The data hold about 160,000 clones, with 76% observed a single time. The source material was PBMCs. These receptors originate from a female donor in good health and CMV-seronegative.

The CDR3 sequence: CASSLVERFSGANVLTF. The CDR3 bases are TGTGCCAGCAGCTTGGTTGAGCGTTTCTCTGGGGCCAACGTCCTGACTTTC. The chain couples TRBV5-6 to TRBJ2-6; D call uncertain. Germline V CDR1 and CDR2: SGHDT, YYEEEE. V was pared by 0 bases and J by 0 bases, with 10 bases between. The CDR3 extends over 17 amino acids.

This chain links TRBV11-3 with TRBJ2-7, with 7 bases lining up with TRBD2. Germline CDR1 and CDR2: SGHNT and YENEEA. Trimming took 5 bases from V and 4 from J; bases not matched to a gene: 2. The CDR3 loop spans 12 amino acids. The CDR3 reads CASSREGYEQYF. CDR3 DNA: TGTGCCAGCAGCAGGGAGGGGTACGAGCAGTACTTC.

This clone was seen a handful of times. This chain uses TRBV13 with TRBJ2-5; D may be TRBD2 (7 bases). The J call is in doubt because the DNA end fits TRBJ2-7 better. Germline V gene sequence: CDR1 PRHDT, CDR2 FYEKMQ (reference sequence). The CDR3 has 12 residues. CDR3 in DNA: TGTGCCAGCAGTGGGGGGGGCGACGAGCAGTACTTC. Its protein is CASSGGGDEQYF.

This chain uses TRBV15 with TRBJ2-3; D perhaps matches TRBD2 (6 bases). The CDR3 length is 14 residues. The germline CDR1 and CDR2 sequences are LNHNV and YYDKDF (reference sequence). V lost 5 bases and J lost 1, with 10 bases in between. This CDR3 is CATSGGTGTDTQYF. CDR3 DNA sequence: TGTGCCACCAGCGGCGGGACCGGCACAGATACGCAGTATTTT.

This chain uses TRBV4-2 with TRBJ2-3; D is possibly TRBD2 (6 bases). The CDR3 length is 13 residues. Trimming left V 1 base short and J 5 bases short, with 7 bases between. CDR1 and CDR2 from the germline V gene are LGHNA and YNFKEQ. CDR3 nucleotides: TGTGCCAGCAGCCAAGCCGGGGGAGATACGCAGTATTTT. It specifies CASSQAGGDTQYF.

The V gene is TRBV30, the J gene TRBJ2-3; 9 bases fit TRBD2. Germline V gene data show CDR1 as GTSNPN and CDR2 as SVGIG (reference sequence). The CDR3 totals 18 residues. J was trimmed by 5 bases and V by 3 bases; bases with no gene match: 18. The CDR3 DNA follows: TGTGCCTGGAGGTTCCCAATTCTAAGCGGGGGGCCGGAAGATACGCAGTATTTT. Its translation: CAWRFPILSGGPEDTQYF. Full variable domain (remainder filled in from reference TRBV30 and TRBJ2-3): SQTIHQWPATLVQPVGSPLSLECTVEGTSNPNLYWYRQAAGRGLQLLFYSVGIGQISSEVPQNLSASRPQDRQFILSSKKLLLSDSGFYLCAWRFPILSGGPEDTQYFGPGTRLTVL.

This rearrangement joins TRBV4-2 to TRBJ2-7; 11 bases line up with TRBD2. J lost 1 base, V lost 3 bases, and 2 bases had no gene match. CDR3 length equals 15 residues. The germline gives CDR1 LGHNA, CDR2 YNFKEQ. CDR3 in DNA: TGTGCCAGCAGCCAGACTAGCGGGGTGTCCTACGAGCAGTACTTC. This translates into CASSQTSGVSYEQYF.

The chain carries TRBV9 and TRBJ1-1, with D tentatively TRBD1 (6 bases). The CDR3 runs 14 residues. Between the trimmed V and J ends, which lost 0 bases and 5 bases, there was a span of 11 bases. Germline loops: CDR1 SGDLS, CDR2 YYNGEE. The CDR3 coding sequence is TGTGCCAGCAGCGTAGCAGGGGCGGTAACTGAAGCTTTCTTT. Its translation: CASSVAGAVTEAFF.

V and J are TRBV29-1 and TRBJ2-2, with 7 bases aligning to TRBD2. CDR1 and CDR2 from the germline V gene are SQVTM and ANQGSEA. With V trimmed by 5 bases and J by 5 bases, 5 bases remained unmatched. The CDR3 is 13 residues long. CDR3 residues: CSVFWGGTGELFF. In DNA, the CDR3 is TGCAGCGTTTTTTGGGGGGGGACCGGGGAGCTGTTTTTT.

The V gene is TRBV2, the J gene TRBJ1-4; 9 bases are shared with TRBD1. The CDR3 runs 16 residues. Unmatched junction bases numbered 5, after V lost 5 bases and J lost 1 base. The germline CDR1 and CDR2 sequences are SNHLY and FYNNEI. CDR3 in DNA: TGTGCCAGCAGTCGCCAGACAGGGGGAACTAATGAAAAACTGTTTTTT. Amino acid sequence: CASSRQTGGTNEKLFF.

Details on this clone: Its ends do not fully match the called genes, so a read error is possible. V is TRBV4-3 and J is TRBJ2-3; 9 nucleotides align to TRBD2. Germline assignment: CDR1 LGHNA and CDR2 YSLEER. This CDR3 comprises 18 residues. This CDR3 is CASGQGVWTSAYTDTQYF. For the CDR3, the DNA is TGCGCCAGCGGCCAAGGAGTCTGGACTAGCGCCTACACAGATACGCAGTATTTT.

DNA of the CDR3: TGTGCCAGCACCCCTCCTGCGAGACAGGGCTCATCAGCCATATATTTT. Translating it yields CASTPPARQGSSAIYF. The chain employs TRBV28 and TRBJ1-3; 7 bases line up with TRBD1. V shed 7 bases and J 11 bases; nucleotides not matched to a gene: 20. In germline, CDR1 is MDHEN, CDR2 SYDVKM. This CDR3 contains 16 residues.

This chain's CDR3 is CASSSQGSSYEQYF. The DNA of the CDR3 is TGTGCCAGCAGTTCACAGGGGTCCAGCTACGAGCAGTACTTC. The chain links TRBV6-4 to TRBJ2-7, with 7 bases identical to TRBD1. V was clipped by 5 bases and J by 3 bases; unmatched bases: 7. The CDR3 consists of 14 residues. CDR1 and CDR2 (germline): MRHNA, SNTAGT.

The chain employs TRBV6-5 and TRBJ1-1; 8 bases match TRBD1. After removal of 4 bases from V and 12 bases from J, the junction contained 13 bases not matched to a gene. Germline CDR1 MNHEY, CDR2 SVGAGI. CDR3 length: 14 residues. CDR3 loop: CASSSTFRGTGSFF. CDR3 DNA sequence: TGTGCCAGCAGTTCTACCTTCAGGGGGACAGGTTCTTTCTTT.

The CDR3: CASRGSGKAGELFF. CDR3 coding DNA: TGTGCCAGCAGGGGTAGCGGGAAGGCCGGGGAGCTGTTTTTT. This chain links TRBV27 with TRBJ2-2; 8 bases agree with TRBD2. The CDR3 is 14 residues long. J was trimmed by 6 bases and V by 6 bases; bases with no gene match: 6. The germline V gene has CDR1 MNHEY and CDR2 SMNVEV (reference sequence).

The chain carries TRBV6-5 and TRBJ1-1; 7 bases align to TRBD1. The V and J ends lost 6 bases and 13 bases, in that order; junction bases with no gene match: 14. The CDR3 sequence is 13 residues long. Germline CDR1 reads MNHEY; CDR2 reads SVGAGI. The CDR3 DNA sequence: TGTGCCAGCAGACGACCGGGACAGACTGGTTGTTTCTTT. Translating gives CASRRPGQTGCFF.

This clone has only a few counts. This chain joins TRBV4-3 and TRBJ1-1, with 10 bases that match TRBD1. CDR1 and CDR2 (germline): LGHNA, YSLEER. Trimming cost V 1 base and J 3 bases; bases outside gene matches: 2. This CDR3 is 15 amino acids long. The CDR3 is CASSQGTGGYTEAFF. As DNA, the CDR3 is TGCGCCAGCAGCCAAGGGACAGGGGGTTACACTGAAGCTTTCTTT.

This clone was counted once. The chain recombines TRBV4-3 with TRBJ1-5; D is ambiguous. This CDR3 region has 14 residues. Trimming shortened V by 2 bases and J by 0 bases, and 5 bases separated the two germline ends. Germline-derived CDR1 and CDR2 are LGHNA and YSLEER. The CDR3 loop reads CASSQINSNQPQHF. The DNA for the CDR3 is TGCGCCAGCAGCCAAATAAATAGCAATCAGCCCCAGCATTTT.

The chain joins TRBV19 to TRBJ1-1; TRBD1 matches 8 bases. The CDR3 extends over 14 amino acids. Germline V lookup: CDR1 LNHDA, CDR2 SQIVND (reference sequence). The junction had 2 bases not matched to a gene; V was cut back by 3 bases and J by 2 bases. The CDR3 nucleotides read TGTGCCAGTAGTATGGGGACAGGCAACACTGAAGCTTTCTTT. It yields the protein CASSMGTGNTEAFF.

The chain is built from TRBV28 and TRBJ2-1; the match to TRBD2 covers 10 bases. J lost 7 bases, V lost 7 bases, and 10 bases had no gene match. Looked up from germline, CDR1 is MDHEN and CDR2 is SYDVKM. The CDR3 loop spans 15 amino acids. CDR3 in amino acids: CASTLRLAGVNEQFF. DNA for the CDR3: TGTGCCAGCACCCTCCGGCTAGCGGGAGTTAATGAGCAGTTCTTC.

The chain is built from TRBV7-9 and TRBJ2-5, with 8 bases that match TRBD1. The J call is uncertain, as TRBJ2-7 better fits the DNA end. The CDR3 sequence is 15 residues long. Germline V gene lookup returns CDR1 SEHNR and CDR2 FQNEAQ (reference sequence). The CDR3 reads CASSRVTGGNDEQYF. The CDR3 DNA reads TGTGCCAGCAGCCGCGTTACAGGGGGTAACGACGAGCAGTACTTC.

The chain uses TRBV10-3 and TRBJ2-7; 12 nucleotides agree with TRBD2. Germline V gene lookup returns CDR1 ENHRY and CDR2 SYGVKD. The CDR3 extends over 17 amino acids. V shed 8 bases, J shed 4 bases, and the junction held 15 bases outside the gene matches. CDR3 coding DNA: TGTGCCATCGGAGACTCCACTAGCGGGAGGTCGTATTACGAGCAGTACTTC. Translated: CAIGDSTSGRSYYEQYF.

The CDR3 protein is CATRGQDSGNQPQHF. CDR3 bases: TGTGCCACAAGGGGGCAGGACTCCGGCAATCAGCCCCAGCATTTT. The chain is built from TRBV10-3 and TRBJ1-5; 7 bases are shared with TRBD1. The junction had 11 bases not matched to a gene; V was cut back by 10 bases and J by 2 bases. CDR1 is ENHRY and CDR2 is SYGVKD in the germline V gene. The CDR3 consists of 15 residues.

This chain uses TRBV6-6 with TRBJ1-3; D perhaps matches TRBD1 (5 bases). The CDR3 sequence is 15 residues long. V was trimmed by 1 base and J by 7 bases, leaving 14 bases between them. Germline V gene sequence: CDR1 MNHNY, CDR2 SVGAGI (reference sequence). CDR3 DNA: TGTGCCAGCAGTTACTATAGGACACCAGAGAACACCATATATTTT. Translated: CASSYYRTPENTIYF.

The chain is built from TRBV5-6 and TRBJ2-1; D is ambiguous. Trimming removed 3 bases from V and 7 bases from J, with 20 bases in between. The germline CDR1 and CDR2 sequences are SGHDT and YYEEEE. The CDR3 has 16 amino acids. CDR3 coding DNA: TGTGCCAGCAGCTCACGTTCAGGCTGGTCTCGGAATGAGCAGTTCTTC. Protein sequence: CASSSRSGWSRNEQFF.

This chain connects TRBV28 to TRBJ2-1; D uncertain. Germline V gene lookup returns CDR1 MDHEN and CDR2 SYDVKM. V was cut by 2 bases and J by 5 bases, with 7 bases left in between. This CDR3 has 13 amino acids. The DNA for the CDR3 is TGTGCCAGCAGTTTAGAACTGAACAATGAGCAGTTCTTC. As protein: CASSLELNNEQFF.

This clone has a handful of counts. The CDR3 loop is CASSAGLAPSNEQFF. DNA for the CDR3: TGTGCCAGCAGCGCGGGACTAGCGCCCTCCAATGAGCAGTTCTTC. The chain uses TRBV9 and TRBJ2-1, with 10 bases matching TRBD2. Trimming cost V 3 bases and J 6 bases; bases outside gene matches: 6. This CDR3 has 15 amino acids. CDR1 is SGDLS, CDR2 YYNGEE, per germline.

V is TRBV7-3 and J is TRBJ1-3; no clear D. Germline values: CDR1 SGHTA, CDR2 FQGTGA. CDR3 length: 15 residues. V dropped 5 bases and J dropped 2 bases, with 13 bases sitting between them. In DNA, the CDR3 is TGTGCCAGCAGCCCAGAGGGTGGCCCTGGAAACACCATATATTTT. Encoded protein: CASSPEGGPGNTIYF.

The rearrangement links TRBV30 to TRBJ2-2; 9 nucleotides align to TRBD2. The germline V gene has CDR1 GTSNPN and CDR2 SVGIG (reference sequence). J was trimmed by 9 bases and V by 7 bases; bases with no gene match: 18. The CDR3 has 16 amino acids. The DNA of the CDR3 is TGTGCCTTGGGAGGTTCGGGACTAGCATCGGTACGGGAGCTGTTTTTT. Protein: CALGGSGLASVRELFF.

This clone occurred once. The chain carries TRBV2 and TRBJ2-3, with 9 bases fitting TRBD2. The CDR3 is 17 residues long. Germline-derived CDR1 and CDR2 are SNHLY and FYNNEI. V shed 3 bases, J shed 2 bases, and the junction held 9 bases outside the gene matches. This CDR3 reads CASSDWASGDFTDTQYF. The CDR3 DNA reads TGTGCCAGCAGTGATTGGGCTAGCGGGGATTTCACAGATACGCAGTATTTT.

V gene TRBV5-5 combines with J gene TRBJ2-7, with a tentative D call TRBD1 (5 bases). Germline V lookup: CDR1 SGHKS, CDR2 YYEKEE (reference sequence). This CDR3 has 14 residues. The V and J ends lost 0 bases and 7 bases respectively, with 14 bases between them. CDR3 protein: CASSLDLVGAEQYF. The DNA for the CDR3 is TGTGCCAGCAGCTTGGATTTGGTTGGGGCTGAGCAGTACTTC. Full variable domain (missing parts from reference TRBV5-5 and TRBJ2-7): DAGVTQSPTHLIKTRGQQVTLRCSPISGHKSVSWYQQVLGQGPQFIFQYYEKEERGRGNFPDRFSARQFPNYSSELNVNALLLGDSALYLCASSLDLVGAEQYFGPGTRLTVT.

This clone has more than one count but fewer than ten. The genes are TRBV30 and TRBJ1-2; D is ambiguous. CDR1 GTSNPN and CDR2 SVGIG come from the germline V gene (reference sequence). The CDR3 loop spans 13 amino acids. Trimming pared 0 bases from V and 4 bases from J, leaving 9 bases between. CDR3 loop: CAWSVLGSYGYTF. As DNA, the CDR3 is TGTGCCTGGAGTGTACTAGGGTCCTATGGCTACACCTTC.